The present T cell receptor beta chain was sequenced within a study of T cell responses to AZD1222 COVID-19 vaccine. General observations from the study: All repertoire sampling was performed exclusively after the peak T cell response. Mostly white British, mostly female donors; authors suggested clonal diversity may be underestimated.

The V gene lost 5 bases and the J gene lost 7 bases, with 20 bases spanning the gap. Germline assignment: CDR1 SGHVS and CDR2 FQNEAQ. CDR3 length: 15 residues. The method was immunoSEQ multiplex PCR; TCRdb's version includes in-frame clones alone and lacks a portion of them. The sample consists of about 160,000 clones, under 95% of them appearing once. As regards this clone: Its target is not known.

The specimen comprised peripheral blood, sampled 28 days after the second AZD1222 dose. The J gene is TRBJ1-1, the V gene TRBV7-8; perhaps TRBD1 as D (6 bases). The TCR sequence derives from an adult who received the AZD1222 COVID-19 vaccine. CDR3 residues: CASSPMVAPGHEAFF. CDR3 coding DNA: TGTGCCAGCAGCCCCATGGTAGCCCCGGGACATGAAGCTTTCTTT.